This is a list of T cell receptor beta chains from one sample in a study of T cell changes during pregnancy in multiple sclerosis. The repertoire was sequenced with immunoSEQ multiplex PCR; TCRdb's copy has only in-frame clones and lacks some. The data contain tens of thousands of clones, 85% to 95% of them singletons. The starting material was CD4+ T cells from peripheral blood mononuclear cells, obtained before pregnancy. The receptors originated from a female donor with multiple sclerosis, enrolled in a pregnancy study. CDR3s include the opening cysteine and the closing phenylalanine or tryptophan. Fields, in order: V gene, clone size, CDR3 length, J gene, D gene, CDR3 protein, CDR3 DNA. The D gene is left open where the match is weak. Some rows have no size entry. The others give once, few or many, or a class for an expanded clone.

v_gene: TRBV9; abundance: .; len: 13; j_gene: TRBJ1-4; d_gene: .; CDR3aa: CASSVWEGEKLFF; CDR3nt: TGTGCCAGCAGCGTATGGGAGGGTGAAAAACTGTTTTTT
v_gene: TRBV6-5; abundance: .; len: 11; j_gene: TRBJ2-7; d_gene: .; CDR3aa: CATKAVYEQYF; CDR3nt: TGTGCCACCAAAGCCGTCTACGAGCAGTACTTC
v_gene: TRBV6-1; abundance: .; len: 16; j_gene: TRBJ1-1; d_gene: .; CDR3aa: CASREQGLSVFSEAFF; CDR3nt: TGTGCCAGCAGGGAACAGGGTCTTTCGGTTTTCTCTGAAGCTTTCTTT
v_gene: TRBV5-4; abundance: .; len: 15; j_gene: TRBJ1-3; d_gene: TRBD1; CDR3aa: CASSRGGADGNTIYF; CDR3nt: TGTGCCAGCAGCCGAGGGGGCGCCGACGGAAACACCATATATTTT
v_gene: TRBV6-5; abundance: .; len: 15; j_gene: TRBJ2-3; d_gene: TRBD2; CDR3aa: CASSVSGTSYGTQYF; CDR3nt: TGTGCCAGCAGCGTATCCGGGACTAGTTACGGTACGCAGTATTTT
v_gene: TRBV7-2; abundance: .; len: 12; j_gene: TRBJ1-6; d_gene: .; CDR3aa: CASSLDSPPLHF; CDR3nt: TGTGCCAGCAGCTTAGATAGCCCACCCCTCCACTTT
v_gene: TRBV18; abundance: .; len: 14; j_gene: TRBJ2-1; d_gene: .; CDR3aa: CASSLQPRNNEQFF; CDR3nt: TGTGCCAGCTCACTCCAGCCCAGGAACAATGAGCAGTTCTTC
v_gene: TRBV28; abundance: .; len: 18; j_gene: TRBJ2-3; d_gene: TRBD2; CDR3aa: CASSPGLAGRLGTDTQYF; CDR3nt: TGTGCCAGCAGTCCTGGACTAGCGGGACGCCTCGGCACAGATACGCAGTATTTT
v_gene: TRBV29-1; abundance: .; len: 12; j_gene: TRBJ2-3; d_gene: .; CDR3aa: CSVGGLADTQYF; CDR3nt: TGCAGCGTTGGAGGACTGGCAGATACGCAGTATTTT
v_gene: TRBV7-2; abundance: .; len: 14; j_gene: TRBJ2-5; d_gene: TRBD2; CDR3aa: CASSSAGEQETQYF; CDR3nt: TGTGCCAGCAGCTCAGCGGGAGAACAAGAGACCCAGTACTTC
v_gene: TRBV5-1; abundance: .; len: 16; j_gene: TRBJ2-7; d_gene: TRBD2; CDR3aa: CASSLTSGAFSYEQYF; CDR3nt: TGCGCCAGCAGCTTGACTAGCGGGGCCTTCTCCTACGAGCAGTACTTC
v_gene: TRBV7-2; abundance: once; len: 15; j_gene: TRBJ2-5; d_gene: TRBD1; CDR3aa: CASSPGTGGRKTQYF; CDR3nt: TGTGCCAGCAGCCCCGGGACAGGGGGCCGGAAGACCCAGTACTTC
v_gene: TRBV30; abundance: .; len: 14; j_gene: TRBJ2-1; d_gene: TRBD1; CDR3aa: CACLRGLSYNEQFF; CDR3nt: TGTGCCTGTCTCAGGGGGCTCTCCTACAATGAGCAGTTCTTC
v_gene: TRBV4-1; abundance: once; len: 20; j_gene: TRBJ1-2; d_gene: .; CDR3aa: CASSQATIKIRSSSNYGYTF; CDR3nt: TGCGCCAGCAGCCAAGCTACCATTAAGATCCGATCATCTTCTAACTATGGCTACACCTTC
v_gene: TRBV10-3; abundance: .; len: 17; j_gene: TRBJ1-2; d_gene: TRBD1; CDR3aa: CAISDLSGTGRGHGYTF; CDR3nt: TGTGCCATCAGTGATTTATCTGGGACAGGGAGAGGCCATGGCTACACCTTC
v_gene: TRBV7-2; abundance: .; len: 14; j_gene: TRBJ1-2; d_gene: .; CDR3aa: CASSLDRSNYGYTF; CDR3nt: TGTGCCAGCAGCCTGGACAGATCTAACTATGGCTACACCTTC
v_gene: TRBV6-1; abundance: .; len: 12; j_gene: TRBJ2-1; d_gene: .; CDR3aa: CASSEVRDEQFF; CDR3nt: TGTGCCAGCAGTGAAGTCAGGGATGAGCAGTTCTTC
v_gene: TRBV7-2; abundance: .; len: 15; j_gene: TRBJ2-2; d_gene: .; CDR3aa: CASSPLDSNTGELFF; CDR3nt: TGTGCCAGCAGCCCACTCGACAGTAACACCGGGGAGCTGTTTTTT
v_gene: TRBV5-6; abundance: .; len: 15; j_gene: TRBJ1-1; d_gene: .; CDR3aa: CASSPVSAGNIEAFF; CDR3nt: TGTGCCAGCAGCCCGGTTTCGGCAGGAAACATTGAAGCTTTCTTT
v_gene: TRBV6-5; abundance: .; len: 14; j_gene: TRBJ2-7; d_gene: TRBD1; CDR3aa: CASSYDRASYEQYF; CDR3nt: TGTGCCAGCAGTTACGACAGGGCATCCTACGAGCAGTACTTC
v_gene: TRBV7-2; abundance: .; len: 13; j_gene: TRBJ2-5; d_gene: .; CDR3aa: CASSLGQQETQYF; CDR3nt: TGTGCCAGCAGCTTAGGCCAGCAAGAGACCCAGTACTTC
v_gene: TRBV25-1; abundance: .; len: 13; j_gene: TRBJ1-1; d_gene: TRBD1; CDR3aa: CASSGQGNTEAFF; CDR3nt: TGTGCCAGCAGTGGACAGGGTAACACTGAAGCTTTCTTT
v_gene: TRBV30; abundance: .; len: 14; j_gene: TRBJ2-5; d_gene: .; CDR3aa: CAWSALNMEETQYF; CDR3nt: TGTGCCTGGAGCGCCCTTAACATGGAAGAGACCCAGTACTTC
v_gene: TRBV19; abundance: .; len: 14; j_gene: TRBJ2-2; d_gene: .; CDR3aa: CASSVNRVTGELFF; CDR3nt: TGTGCCAGTAGTGTGAACAGGGTTACCGGGGAGCTGTTTTTT
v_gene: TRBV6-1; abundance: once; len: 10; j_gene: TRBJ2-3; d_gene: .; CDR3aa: CASSLGTQYF; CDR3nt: TGTGCCAGCAGTTTGGGCACGCAGTATTTT
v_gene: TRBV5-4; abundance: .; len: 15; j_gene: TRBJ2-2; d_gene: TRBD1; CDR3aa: CASSPGQIGTGELFF; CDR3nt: TGTGCCAGCAGCCCGGGACAGATTGGCACCGGGGAGCTGTTTTTT
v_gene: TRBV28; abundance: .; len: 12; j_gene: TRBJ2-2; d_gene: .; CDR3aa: CASRRRVGELFF; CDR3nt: TGTGCCAGCAGGAGAAGAGTGGGGGAGCTGTTTTTT
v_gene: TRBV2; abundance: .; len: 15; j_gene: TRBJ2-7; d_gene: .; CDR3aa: CASSEGALSSYEQYF; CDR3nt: TGTGCCAGCAGTGAAGGGGCCCTGAGCTCCTACGAGCAGTACTTC
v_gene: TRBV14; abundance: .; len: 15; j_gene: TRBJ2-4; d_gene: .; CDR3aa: CASSQANGAKNIQYF; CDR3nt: TGTGCCAGCAGCCAAGCCAACGGGGCCAAAAACATTCAGTACTTC
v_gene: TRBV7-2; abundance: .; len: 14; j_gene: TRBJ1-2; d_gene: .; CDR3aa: CASSSYTSESGYTF; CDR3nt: TGTGCCAGCAGCTCCTACACATCGGAGTCGGGCTACACCTTC
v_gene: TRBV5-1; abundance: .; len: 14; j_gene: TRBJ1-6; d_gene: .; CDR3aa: CASSPQGGGSPLHF; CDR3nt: TGCGCCAGCAGTCCACAGGGTGGAGGATCACCCCTCCACTTT
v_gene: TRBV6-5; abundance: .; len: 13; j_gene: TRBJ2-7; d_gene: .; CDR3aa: CASRHTGSSEQYF; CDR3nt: TGTGCCAGCAGACACACAGGGTCGAGCGAGCAGTACTTC
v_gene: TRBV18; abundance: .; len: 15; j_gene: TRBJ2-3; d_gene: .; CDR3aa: CASSPPNFYADTQYF; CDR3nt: TGTGCCAGCTCACCACCCAATTTTTATGCGGATACGCAGTATTTT
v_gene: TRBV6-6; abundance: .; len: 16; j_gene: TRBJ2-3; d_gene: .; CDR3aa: CASSYLTVTGTDTQYF; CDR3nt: TGTGCCAGCAGTTACCTGACCGTTACGGGAACAGATACGCAGTATTTT
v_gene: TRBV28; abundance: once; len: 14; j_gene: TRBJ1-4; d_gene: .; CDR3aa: CASSLNRFNEKLFF; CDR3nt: TGTGCCAGCAGTTTGAACAGGTTTAATGAAAAACTGTTTTTT